This is a list of T cell receptor beta chains from one sample in a study of early T cells in non-severe SARS-CoV-2 infection. TCRdb reprocessed the 5' RACE reads with MiXCR, giving one entry per CDR3 protein. The sample records over 90,000 distinct CDR3 sequences, more than 10% being singletons. The sequenced sample was whole blood, obtained at baseline. These receptor sequences come from an adult who was a healthcare worker with PCR-confirmed SARS-CoV-2 infection or an uninfected control (not recorded which). CDR3s include the opening cysteine and the closing phenylalanine or tryptophan. A D gene is named only where the DNA matches it firmly. The size of a clone is reported for some rows only, either as once, few or many, or as a class for expanded clones.

CASSSERNTIYF	TGTGCCAGCAGCTCCGAGAGAAACACCATATATTTT	TRBJ1-3	12	-	TRBV12-3/TRBV12-4	-
CASSTDGPYEQYF	TGCGCCAGCAGCACCGACGGTCCCTACGAGCAGTACTTC	TRBJ2-7	13	-	TRBV5-1	-
CSVADRINIQYF	TGCAGCGTTGCGGACCGGATAAACATTCAGTACTTC	TRBJ2-4	12	-	TRBV29-1	-
CASDPGTSGIGANVLTF	TGTGCCAGCGACCCTGGGACTAGCGGGATTGGGGCCAACGTCCTGACTTTC	TRBJ2-6	17	TRBD2	TRBV12-3/TRBV12-4	-
CASSHQTGLNTEAFF	TGCGCCAGCAGCCACCAGACTGGGCTGAACACTGAAGCTTTCTTT	TRBJ1-1	15	-	TRBV4-1	few
CAITATGTSYGYTF	TGTGCCATCACCGCGACAGGGACGAGCTATGGCTACACCTTC	TRBJ1-2	14	TRBD1	TRBV10-3	-
CAISRSDANTGELFF	TGTGCCATCTCTCGGAGCGATGCGAACACCGGGGAGCTGTTTTTT	TRBJ2-2	15	-	TRBV10-3	few
CASSFFAGKETQYF	TGCGCCAGCAGCTTCTTCGCCGGTAAAGAGACCCAGTACTTC	TRBJ2-5	14	-	TRBV5-1	-
CATSDHLGLAGSYNEQFF	TGTGCCACCAGTGATCACTTGGGACTAGCGGGTTCATACAATGAGCAGTTCTTC	TRBJ2-1	18	TRBD2	TRBV24-1	few
CSTRATDTQYF	TGCAGCACCCGGGCCACAGATACGCAGTATTTT	TRBJ2-3	11	-	TRBV20-1	-
CASRGSATYNYGYTF	TGTGCCAGCAGGGGCAGCGCTACCTATAACTATGGCTACACCTTC	TRBJ1-2	15	-	TRBV2	-
CASSYSLGPHYEQYF	TGTGCCAGCAGTTACTCGTTAGGCCCCCATTACGAGCAGTACTTC	TRBJ2-7	15	-	TRBV6-2/TRBV6-3	-
CASSPFGNTEAFF	TGTGCCAGCAGTCCCTTCGGGAACACTGAAGCTTTCTTT	TRBJ1-1	13	-	TRBV12-3/TRBV12-4	many
CSAQDGVSTDTQYF	TGCAGTGCTCAGGACGGGGTTAGCACAGATACGCAGTATTTT	TRBJ2-3	14	-	TRBV20-1	-
CASSSDRDTQYF	TGTGCCAGCAGCTCTGACAGAGATACGCAGTATTTT	TRBJ2-3	12	-	TRBV7-3	few
CASSQHLQGSGEQYF	TGTGCCAGCAGCCAACACCTACAGGGGTCCGGCGAGCAGTACTTC	TRBJ2-7	15	TRBD1	TRBV7-2	many
CASSEGAASLPQHF	TGTGCCAGCAGTGAAGGGGCCGCTAGCCTGCCCCAGCATTTT	TRBJ1-5	14	-	TRBV6-1	few
CASSLTLLATSLRYEQYF	TGTGCCAGTAGTCTTACCCTCCTAGCGACATCCCTACGGTACGAGCAGTACTTC	TRBJ2-7	18	-	TRBV19	-
CASSLAGVRTDTQYF	TGTGCCAGCAGCCTAGCGGGAGTAAGAACAGATACGCAGTATTTT	TRBJ2-3	15	TRBD2	TRBV27	-
CASSSRTGGGNYGYTF	TGTGCCAGCAGCTCCCGGACAGGGGGGGGTAACTATGGCTACACCTTC	TRBJ1-2	16	TRBD1	TRBV9	many